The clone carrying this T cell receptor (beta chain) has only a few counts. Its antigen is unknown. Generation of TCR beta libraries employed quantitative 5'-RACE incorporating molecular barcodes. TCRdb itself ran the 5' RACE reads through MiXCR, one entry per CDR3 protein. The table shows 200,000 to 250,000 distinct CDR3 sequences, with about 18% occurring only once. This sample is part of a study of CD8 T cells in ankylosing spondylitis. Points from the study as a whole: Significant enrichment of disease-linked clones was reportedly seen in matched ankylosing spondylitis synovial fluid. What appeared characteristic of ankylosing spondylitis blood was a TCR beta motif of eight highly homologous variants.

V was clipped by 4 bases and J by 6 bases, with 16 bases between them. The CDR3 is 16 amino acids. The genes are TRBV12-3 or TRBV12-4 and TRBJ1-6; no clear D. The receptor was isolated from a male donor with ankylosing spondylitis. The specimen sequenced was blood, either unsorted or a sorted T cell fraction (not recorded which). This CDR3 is CASSWGWLGSNSPLHF. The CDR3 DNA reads TGTGCCAGCAGTTGGGGATGGTTGGGGAGTAATTCACCCCTCCACTTT.